The 24 T cell receptor beta chains given below trace back to one sample, sequenced in a study of T cell responses to AZD1222 COVID-19 vaccine. Measured with immunoSEQ multiplex PCR; TCRdb has only the in-frame clones, and not every one. The table includes roughly 100,000 clones, 80% to 90% detected once. The material was peripheral blood, obtained 28 days after the second AZD1222 dose. The origin of the receptors is an adult who received the AZD1222 COVID-19 vaccine.

This chain joins TRBV4-3 and TRBJ2-2, with D maybe TRBD2 (5 bases). The V end was cut by 0 bases, the J end by 5 bases, with 7 bases between. The germline V gene has CDR1 LGHNA and CDR2 YSLEER. The CDR3 has 14 residues. As DNA, the CDR3 is TGCGCCAGCAGCCAAGACCCGGGGACCGGGGAGCTGTTTTTT. Translation gives CASSQDPGTGELFF.

The chain combines TRBV27 with TRBJ2-1; D is unresolved. Trimming pared 2 bases from V and 7 bases from J, leaving 12 bases between. Germline loops: CDR1 MNHEY, CDR2 SMNVEV (reference sequence). The length of the CDR3 is 14 residues. As DNA, the CDR3 is TGTGCCAGCAGTTTAGCCCCTATTATAAATGAGCAGTTCTTC. Amino acids: CASSLAPIINEQFF.

The CDR3 bases are TGTGCCAGCAACGCGGGAGGGGGCGAGCAGTACTTC. Amino acids: CASNAGGGEQYF. This chain uses TRBV7-9 with TRBJ2-7; 9 bases are a match to TRBD2. Germline CDR1 SEHNR, CDR2 FQNEAQ (reference sequence). There are 12 residues in the CDR3. V was pared by 7 bases and J by 6 bases, with 4 bases of the junction left unmatched.

Only one count was recorded for this clone. The rearrangement joins TRBV27 to TRBJ2-3, with TRBD1 matching over 9 bases. The length of the CDR3 is 14 residues. V was clipped by 10 bases and J by 4 bases; unmatched bases: 9. Germline assignment: CDR1 MNHEY and CDR2 SMNVEV (reference sequence). The CDR3 region is CATRGTGRPDTQYF. The CDR3 coding sequence is TGTGCCACCAGGGGGACAGGGCGTCCAGATACGCAGTATTTT.

V and J are TRBV20-1 and TRBJ2-1, with D hard to call. V lost 4 bases to trimming and J lost 7 bases, with 8 bases between them. The CDR3 runs 11 residues. Per germline, CDR1 DFQATT and CDR2 SNEGSKA (reference sequence). The CDR3 DNA is TGCAGTGCTATAGTCCAGAATGAGCAGTTCTTC. This sequence encodes CSAIVQNEQFF.

The rearrangement uses TRBV28 and TRBJ2-7; D is unresolved. Germline V gives CDR1 MDHEN, CDR2 SYDVKM. The CDR3 is made up of 12 amino acids. V lost 3 bases, J lost 2 bases, and 5 bases lay in between. CDR3 in amino acids: CASSFLAYEQYF. Here the CDR3 DNA reads TGTGCCAGCAGTTTCTTAGCCTACGAGCAGTACTTC.

A single count supports this clone. The chain recombines TRBV3-1 (or the pseudogene TRBV3-2) with TRBJ1-2, with D hard to call. The CDR3 runs to 15 residues. Germline-derived CDR1 and CDR2 are LGHDT and YNNKEL (reference sequence). V gave up 3 bases and J gave up 5 bases, with 16 bases separating them. DNA of the CDR3: TGTGCCAGCAGCCATGAAGAGAGGCCGGCTTATGGCTACACCTTC. Translation: CASSHEERPAYGYTF.

The CDR3 nucleotides are TGTGCTAGTGGTACCGGTGGGTCCTACGAGCAGTACTTC. It specifies CASGTGGSYEQYF. The rearrangement joins TRBV12-5 to TRBJ2-7; D is uncertain. The CDR3 is 13 residues long. Germline CDR1 LGHNT, CDR2 FRNRAP. The V gene lost 5 bases and the J gene lost 1 base, with 9 bases spanning the gap.

The rearrangement links TRBV9 to TRBJ2-5; TRBD2 matches 12 bases. The V gene's germline CDR1 is SGDLS and CDR2 YYNGEE. CDR3 size: 16 residues. J lost 4 bases, V lost 4 bases, and 8 bases had no gene match. The CDR3 DNA reads TGTGCCAGCAGCCCTTCTAGCGGGGGGGCCGGAGAGACCCAGTACTTC. Protein product: CASSPSSGGAGETQYF.

V usage is TRBV7-2 and J usage is TRBJ1-1; 7 positions match TRBD1. The CDR3 is 18 amino acids. In germline, CDR1 is SGHTA, CDR2 FQGNSA. With 3 bases clipped from V and 6 bases from J, the junction kept 19 bases outside the gene matches. The CDR3 DNA is TGTGCCAGCAGCTTGAAAAGGAGATACAGGGGATCGGGGCCTGAAGCTTTCTTT. It codes for CASSLKRRYRGSGPEAFF.

This chain's CDR3 is CASSPTGGQNTGELFF. Written as DNA, the CDR3 is TGTGCCAGCAGTCCGACAGGGGGCCAGAACACCGGGGAGCTGTTTTTT. The V call is TRBV27, the J call TRBJ2-2; 10 bases fit TRBD1. The ends lost 5 bases at V and 1 base at J; junction bases unmatched: 4. CDR1 and CDR2 (germline): MNHEY, SMNVEV (reference sequence). The CDR3 has 16 residues.

The chain couples TRBV4-3 to TRBJ1-5; D gene ambiguous. Germline V CDR1 and CDR2: LGHNA, YSLEER. The CDR3 runs to 14 residues. V lost 0 bases and J 5 bases, leaving 8 bases between the germline ends. DNA for the CDR3: TGCGCCAGCAGCCAAGATCCGAGGGATCAGCCCCAGCATTTT. Protein product: CASSQDPRDQPQHF.

The chain has TRBV12-1 and TRBJ2-6. TRBV12-1 is an annotated pseudogene. This CDR3 has 14 residues. CDR3: CASSSNSGANVLTF. CDR3 DNA: TGTGCCAGCAGCTCGAACTCTGGGGCCAACGTCCTGACTTTC.

The chain recombines TRBV18 with TRBJ2-7, with D uncertain. Per the germline V gene, CDR1 is KGHSH and CDR2 is LQKENI. CDR3 length equals 15 residues. Trimming removed 0 bases at V and 2 bases at J, with 11 bases between. DNA of the CDR3: TGTGCCAGCTCACCACCGGGAATGCGGACCTACGAGCAGTACTTC. Translation gives CASSPPGMRTYEQYF.

The chain carries TRBV28 and TRBJ1-1, with TRBD1 identical over 8 bases. Germline V gene lookup returns CDR1 MDHEN and CDR2 SYDVKM. Trimming took 7 bases from V and 3 from J; bases not matched to a gene: 7. CDR3 length equals 14 residues. The CDR3 loop reads CASTTPGQDTEAFF. DNA for the CDR3: TGTGCCAGCACTACGCCGGGACAGGACACTGAAGCTTTCTTT. Using reference TRBV28 and TRBJ1-1 for the parts outside the CDR3, the full variable domain is DVKVTQSSRYLVKRTGEKVFLECVQDMDHENMFWYRQDPGLGLRLIYFSYDVKMKEKGDIPEGYSVSREKKERFSLILESASTNQTSMYLCASTTPGQDTEAFFGQGTRLTVV.

V gene TRBV5-1 combines with J gene TRBJ2-3; 8 positions agree with TRBD1. The CDR3 has 14 residues. V was clipped by 7 bases and J by 3 bases; unmatched bases: 7. CDR1 SGHRS and CDR2 YFSETQ come from the germline V gene. The CDR3 region is CASGATGVTDTQYF. CDR3 bases: TGCGCCAGCGGGGCGACAGGGGTGACAGATACGCAGTATTTT.

The chain recombines TRBV5-5 with TRBJ1-4, with D tentatively TRBD1 (6 bases). The V end lost 5 bases, the J end lost 7 bases, and 12 bases lay between the germline ends. The length of the CDR3 is 13 residues. CDR1 and CDR2 (germline): SGHKS, YYEKEE (reference sequence). The CDR3 region has the DNA TGTGCCAGCAGGAGACAGGCTGGTGAAAAACTGTTTTTT. As protein: CASRRQAGEKLFF. The full variable domain, completed using reference TRBV5-5 and TRBJ1-4, is DAGVTQSPTHLIKTRGQQVTLRCSPISGHKSVSWYQQVLGQGPQFIFQYYEKEERGRGNFPDRFSARQFPNYSSELNVNALLLGDSALYLCASRRQAGEKLFFGSGTQLSVL.

This CDR3 is CASSLGGNTDTQYF. The CDR3 DNA is TGCGCCAGCAGCTTGGGCGGGAACACAGATACGCAGTATTTT. The chain recombines TRBV5-1 with TRBJ2-3, with D possibly being TRBD2 (6 bases). The CDR3 loop spans 14 amino acids. Trimming stripped 0 bases from V and 2 bases from J, with 7 bases between. Germline CDR1 reads SGHRS; CDR2 reads YFSETQ. The full variable domain, with the rest looked up from reference TRBV5-1 and TRBJ2-3, is KAGVTQTPRYLIKTRGQQVTLSCSPISGHRSVSWYQQTPGQGLQFLFEYFSETQRNKGNFPGRFSGRQFSNSRSEMNVSTLELGDSALYLCASSLGGNTDTQYFGPGTRLTVL.

The V gene is TRBV6-5, the J gene TRBJ1-1; TRBD1 aligns across 10 bases. Germline values: CDR1 MNHEY, CDR2 SVGAGI. CDR3 length equals 15 residues. The V and J ends lost 6 bases and 3 bases, in that order; junction bases with no gene match: 7. CDR3: CASRPDRGLYTEAFF. As DNA, the CDR3 is TGTGCCAGCAGACCCGACAGGGGGCTGTACACTGAAGCTTTCTTT.

This clone was seen more than once but under ten times. The V and J genes are TRBV5-1 and TRBJ2-7; the match to TRBD1 covers 7 bases. The CDR3 is made up of 14 amino acids. The germline V gene encodes CDR1 SGHRS and CDR2 YFSETQ. The ends lost 2 bases at V and 2 bases at J; junction bases unmatched: 4. The CDR3 sequence: CASSFSQGAYEQYF. Written as DNA, the CDR3 is TGCGCCAGCAGCTTCTCCCAGGGGGCCTACGAGCAGTACTTC.

This sequence joins TRBV7-2 and TRBJ1-3, with D perhaps TRBD1 (5 bases). The V and J ends lost 2 bases and 0 bases respectively, with 11 bases between them. CDR1 and CDR2 from the germline V gene are SGHTA and FQGNSA. The length of the CDR3 is 16 residues. The CDR3 DNA reads as TGTGCCAGCAGCTTAAAGGGACGGGGCTCTGGAAACACCATATATTTT. Its protein is CASSLKGRGSGNTIYF.

The chain carries TRBV3-1 (or the pseudogene TRBV3-2) and TRBJ1-1; 7 nucleotides line up with TRBD1. CDR3 length: 13 residues. Germline trimming cut 0 bases from V and 10 bases from J; bases unmatched to any gene: 5. Germline lookup yields CDR1 LGHDT and CDR2 YNNKEL (reference sequence). CDR3 in amino acids: CASSQDRQGRAFF. CDR3 DNA: TGTGCCAGCAGCCAAGACCGACAGGGCCGAGCTTTCTTT.

The V call is TRBV7-2, the J call TRBJ2-7; 9 bases agree with TRBD1. This CDR3 has 14 residues. CDR1 is SGHTA, CDR2 FQGNSA, per germline. Unmatched junction bases numbered 7, after V lost 5 bases and J lost 5 bases. This CDR3 reads CASSKDRGRNEQYF. The CDR3 DNA reads as TGTGCCAGCAGCAAGGACAGGGGTCGCAACGAGCAGTACTTC.

The chain joins TRBV6-5 to TRBJ2-7; 12 bases align to TRBD2. V dropped 6 bases and J dropped 2; count of bases not matched to a gene: 5. The CDR3 is 15 residues long. Germline lookup yields CDR1 MNHEY and CDR2 SVGAGI. CDR3 region: CASRATSGRPYEQYF. CDR3 nucleotide sequence: TGTGCCAGCAGAGCGACTAGCGGGAGACCCTACGAGCAGTACTTC.